The entry below gives a single TCR beta chain sequence along with its context. Antigen specificity is unknown. This sample is part of a study of T cell responses to AZD1222 COVID-19 vaccine. About the study: Second doses were pooled across both intervals (about 4 or about 12 weeks). Whole-study findings and limits: Unmutated variant regions are reportedly the target of nearly half of TCRs that are spike-specific. Repertoires were sampled only after the peak T cell response. Increased Spike-specific TCR breadth and depth were observed after two AZD1222 doses.

Method: immunoSEQ multiplex PCR; TCRdb's copy keeps in-frame clones and lacks some. The table has about 67,000 clones, under 90% seen once. This CDR3 comprises 15 residues. Per the germline V gene, CDR1 is SGHRS and CDR2 is YFSETQ. Trimming removed 4 bases from V and 3 bases from J; junction bases left unmatched: 7. The rearrangement links TRBV5-1 to TRBJ2-3, with TRBD1 identical over 8 bases. This TCR was sampled from an adult in good health. Material: peripheral blood, obtained on day 0 of AZD1222 vaccination. In nucleotides, the CDR3 is TGCGCCAGCAGCACCGGACAGGGTTGGACAGATACGCAGTATTTT. Translation gives CASSTGQGWTDTQYF.